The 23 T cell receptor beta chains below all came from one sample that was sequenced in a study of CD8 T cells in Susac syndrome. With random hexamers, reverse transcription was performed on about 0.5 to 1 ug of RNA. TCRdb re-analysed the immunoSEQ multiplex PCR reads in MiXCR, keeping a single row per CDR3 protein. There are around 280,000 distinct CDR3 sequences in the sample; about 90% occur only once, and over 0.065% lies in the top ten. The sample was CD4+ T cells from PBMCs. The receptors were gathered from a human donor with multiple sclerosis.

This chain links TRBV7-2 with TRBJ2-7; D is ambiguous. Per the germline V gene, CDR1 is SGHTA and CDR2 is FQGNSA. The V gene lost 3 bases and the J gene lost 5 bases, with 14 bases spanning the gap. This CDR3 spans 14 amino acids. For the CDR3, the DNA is TGTGCCAGCAGCTTTCGGGCTAGGAGCCACGAGCAGTACTTC. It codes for CASSFRARSHEQYF.

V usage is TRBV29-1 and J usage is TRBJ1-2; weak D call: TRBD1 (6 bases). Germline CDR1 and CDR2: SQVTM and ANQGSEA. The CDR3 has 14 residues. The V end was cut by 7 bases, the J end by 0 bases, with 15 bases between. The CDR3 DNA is TGCAGCGCTGGAGGGACAACTTCTAACTATGGCTACACCTTC. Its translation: CSAGGTTSNYGYTF.

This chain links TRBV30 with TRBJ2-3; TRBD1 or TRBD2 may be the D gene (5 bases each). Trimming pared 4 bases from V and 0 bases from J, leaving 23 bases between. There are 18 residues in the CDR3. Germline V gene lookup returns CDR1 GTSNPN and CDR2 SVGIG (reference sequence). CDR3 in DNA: TGTGCCTGGACCCTCCCAGTCCGGGACCCAAGAAGCACAGATACGCAGTATTTT. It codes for CAWTLPVRDPRSTDTQYF.

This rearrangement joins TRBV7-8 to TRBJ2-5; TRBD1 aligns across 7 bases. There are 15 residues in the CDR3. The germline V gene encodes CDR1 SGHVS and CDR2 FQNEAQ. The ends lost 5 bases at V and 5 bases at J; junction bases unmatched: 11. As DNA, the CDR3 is TGTGCCAGCAGCGGCCGACAGGGAACGGGGGAGACCCAGTACTTC. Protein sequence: CASSGRQGTGETQYF.

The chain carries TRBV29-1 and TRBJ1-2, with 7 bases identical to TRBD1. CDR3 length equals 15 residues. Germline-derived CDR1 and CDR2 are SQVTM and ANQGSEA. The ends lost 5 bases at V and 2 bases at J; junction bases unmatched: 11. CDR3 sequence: CSVSPGQILNYGYTF. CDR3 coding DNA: TGCAGCGTTTCTCCGGGACAGATCTTAAACTATGGCTACACCTTC.

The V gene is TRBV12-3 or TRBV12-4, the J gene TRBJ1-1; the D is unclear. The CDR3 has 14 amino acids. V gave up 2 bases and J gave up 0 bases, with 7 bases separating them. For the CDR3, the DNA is TGTGCCAGCAGTTTACTGACCATGAACACTGAAGCTTTCTTT. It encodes CASSLLTMNTEAFF.

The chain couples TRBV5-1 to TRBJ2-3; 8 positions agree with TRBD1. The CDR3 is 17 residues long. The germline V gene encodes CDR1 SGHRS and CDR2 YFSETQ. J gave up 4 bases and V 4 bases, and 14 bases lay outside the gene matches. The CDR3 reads CASSLLTGGMLADTQYF. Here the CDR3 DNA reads TGCGCCAGCAGCCTACTAACAGGGGGGATGTTGGCAGATACGCAGTATTTT.

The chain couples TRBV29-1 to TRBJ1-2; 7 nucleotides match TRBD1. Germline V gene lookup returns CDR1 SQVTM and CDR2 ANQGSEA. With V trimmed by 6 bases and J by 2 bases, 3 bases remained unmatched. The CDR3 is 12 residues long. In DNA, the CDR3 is TGCAGCGTGGGACAGACGAACTATGGCTACACCTTC. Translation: CSVGQTNYGYTF.

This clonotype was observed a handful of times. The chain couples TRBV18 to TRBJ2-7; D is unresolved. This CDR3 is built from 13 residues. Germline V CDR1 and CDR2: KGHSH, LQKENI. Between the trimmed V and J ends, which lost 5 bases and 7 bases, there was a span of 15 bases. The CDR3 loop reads CASSANEGLEQYF. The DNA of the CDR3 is TGTGCCAGCTCAGCGAACGAAGGGTTAGAGCAGTACTTC.

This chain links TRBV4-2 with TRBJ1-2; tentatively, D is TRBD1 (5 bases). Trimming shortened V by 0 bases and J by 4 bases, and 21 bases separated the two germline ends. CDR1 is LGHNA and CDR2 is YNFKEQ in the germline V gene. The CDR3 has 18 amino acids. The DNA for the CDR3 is TGTGCCAGCAGCCAAGAGGGGACCGCTCGGGAGACGCTCTATGGCTACACCTTC. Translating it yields CASSQEGTARETLYGYTF.

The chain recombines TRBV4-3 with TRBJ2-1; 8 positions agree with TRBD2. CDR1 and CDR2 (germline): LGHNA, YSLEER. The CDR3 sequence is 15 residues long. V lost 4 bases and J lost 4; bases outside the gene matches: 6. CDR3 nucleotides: TGCGCCAGCAGCCGCCAGGCGGGAGGATACAATGAGCAGTTCTTC. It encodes CASSRQAGGYNEQFF.

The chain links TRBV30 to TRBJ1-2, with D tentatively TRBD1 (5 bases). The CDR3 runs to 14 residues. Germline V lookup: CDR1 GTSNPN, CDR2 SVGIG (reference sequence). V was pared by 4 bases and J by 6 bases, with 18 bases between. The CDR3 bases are TGTGCCTGGACTTTGGGGACCGTTGCTGATGGCTACACCTTC. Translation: CAWTLGTVADGYTF.

CDR3 bases: TGTGCCAGCAGCTTAGATAGGTTGGGGCGCGAGCAGTACTTC. The encoded protein is CASSLDRLGREQYF. V and J are TRBV7-2 and TRBJ2-7; tentative D call: TRBD1 (5 bases). V was shortened by 1 base and J by 6 bases, with 13 bases between the two germline ends. The CDR3 sequence is 14 residues long. Germline CDR1 and CDR2: SGHTA and FQGNSA.

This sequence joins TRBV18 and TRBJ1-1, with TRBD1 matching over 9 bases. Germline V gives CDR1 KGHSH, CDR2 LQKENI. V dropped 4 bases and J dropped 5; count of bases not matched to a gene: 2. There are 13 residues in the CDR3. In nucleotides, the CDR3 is TGTGCCAGCTCACAGACAGGGGGTACTGAAGCTTTCTTT. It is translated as CASSQTGGTEAFF.

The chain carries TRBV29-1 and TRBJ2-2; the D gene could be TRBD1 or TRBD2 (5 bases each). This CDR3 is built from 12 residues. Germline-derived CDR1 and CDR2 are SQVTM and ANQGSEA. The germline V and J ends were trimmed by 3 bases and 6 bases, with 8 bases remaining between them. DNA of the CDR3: TGCAGCGTTGACTGGGGGTCCGGGGAGCTGTTTTTT. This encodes CSVDWGSGELFF.

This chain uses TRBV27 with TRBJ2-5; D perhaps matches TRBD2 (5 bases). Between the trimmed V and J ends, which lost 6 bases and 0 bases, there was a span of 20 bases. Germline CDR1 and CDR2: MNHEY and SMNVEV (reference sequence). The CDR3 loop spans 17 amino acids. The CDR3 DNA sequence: TGTGCCAGCAGGGGCCCTCGGTCCCTTAGCGACCAAGAGACCCAGTACTTC. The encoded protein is CASRGPRSLSDQETQYF.

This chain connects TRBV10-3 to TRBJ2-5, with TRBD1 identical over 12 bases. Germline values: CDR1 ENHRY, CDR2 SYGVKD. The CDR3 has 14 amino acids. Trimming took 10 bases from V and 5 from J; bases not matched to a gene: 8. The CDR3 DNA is TGTGCCACCACCGGGACAGGGGGCGTTGAGACCCAGTACTTC. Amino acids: CATTGTGGVETQYF.

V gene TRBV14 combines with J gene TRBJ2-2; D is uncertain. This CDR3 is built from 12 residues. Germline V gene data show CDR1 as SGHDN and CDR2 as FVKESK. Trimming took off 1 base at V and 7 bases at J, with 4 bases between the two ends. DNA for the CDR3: TGTGCCAGCAGCCAAGTTGTCGGGGAGCTGTTTTTT. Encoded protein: CASSQVVGELFF.

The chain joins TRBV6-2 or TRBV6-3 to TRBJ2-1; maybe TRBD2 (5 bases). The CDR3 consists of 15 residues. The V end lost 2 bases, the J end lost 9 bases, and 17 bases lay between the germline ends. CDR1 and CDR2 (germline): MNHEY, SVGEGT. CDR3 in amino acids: CASSYPASQFREQFF. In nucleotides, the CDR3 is TGTGCCAGCAGTTACCCTGCTAGCCAGTTCCGTGAGCAGTTCTTC.

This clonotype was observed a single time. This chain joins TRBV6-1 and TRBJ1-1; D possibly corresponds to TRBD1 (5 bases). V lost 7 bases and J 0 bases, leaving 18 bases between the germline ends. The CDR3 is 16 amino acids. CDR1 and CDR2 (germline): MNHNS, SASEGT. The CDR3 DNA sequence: TGTGCCAGCAAGCTCCGACAGTTACTAATGAACACTGAAGCTTTCTTT. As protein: CASKLRQLLMNTEAFF.

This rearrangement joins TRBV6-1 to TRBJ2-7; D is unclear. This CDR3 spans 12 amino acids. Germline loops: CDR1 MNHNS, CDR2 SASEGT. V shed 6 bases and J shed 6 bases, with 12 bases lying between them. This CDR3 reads CASRDRKTEQYF. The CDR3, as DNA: TGTGCCAGCAGGGATAGAAAGACCGAGCAGTACTTC.

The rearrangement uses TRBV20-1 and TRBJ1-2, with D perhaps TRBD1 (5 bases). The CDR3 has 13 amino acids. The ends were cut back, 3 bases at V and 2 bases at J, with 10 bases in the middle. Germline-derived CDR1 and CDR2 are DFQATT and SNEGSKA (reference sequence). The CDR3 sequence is CSASYRRNYGYTF. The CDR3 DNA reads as TGCAGTGCTAGTTACAGGCGAAACTATGGCTACACCTTC.

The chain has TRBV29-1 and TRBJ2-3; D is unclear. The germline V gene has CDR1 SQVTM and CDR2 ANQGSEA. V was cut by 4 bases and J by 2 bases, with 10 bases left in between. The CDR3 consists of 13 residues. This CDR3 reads CSVVPGVTDTQYF. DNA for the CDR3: TGCAGCGTTGTCCCGGGTGTCACAGATACGCAGTATTTT.